The following is a TCR beta chain sequence with its context. No antigen is known for it. The sequenced template was cDNA made from the entire isolated RNA. The data were produced by immunoSEQ multiplex PCR, yet TCRdb's version contains in-frame clones alone and is incomplete. The sample has more than 30,000 clones; around 60% are singletons. V was shortened by 4 bases and J by 6 bases, with 18 bases between the two germline ends. CDR1 and CDR2 from the germline V gene are MDHEN and SYDVKM. The CDR3 consists of 15 residues. This sample was included in a study of beta chain features in type 1 diabetes. The overall study: Age, gender and cell yields were alike across patients and healthy donors.

Findings and limits, study-wide: Unsettled here was the matter of whether HLA type influences TCRB rearrangement.

The source is a woman aged 25 to 39 in good health. The chain employs TRBV28 and TRBJ1-2; maybe TRBD1 (6 bases). Sample: Tregs from blood. CDR3 region: CASSSPAGVGNGYTF. The CDR3 bases are TGTGCCAGCAGTTCCCCGGCAGGGGTTGGTAATGGCTACACCTTC.